This is a list of T cell receptor beta chains from one sample in a study of T cell responses to AZD1222 COVID-19 vaccine. TCRdb's table, derived via immunoSEQ multiplex PCR, lists solely in-frame clones and lacks some. The sample includes about 180,000 clones, 85% to 90% of them seen just once. The sequences come from peripheral blood, collected on day 0 of AZD1222 vaccination. These receptors all come from an adult in good health. Both conserved end residues are part of each CDR3. The order of the fields is J gene, CDR3 length, clone size, V gene, D gene, CDR3 protein, CDR3 DNA. A D gene is named only where the DNA matches it firmly. The size field is filled for only some rows; it gives once, few, many or a size class.

J gene: TRBJ2-7; CDR3 length: 13; clone size: NA; V gene: TRBV28; D gene: NA; CDR3 protein: CASSSGEQNEQYF; CDR3 DNA: TGTGCCAGCAGTTCAGGGGAGCAGAACGAGCAGTACTTC
J gene: TRBJ2-7; CDR3 length: 11; clone size: NA; V gene: TRBV29-1; D gene: NA; CDR3 protein: CSYGGAAEQYF; CDR3 DNA: TGCAGCTACGGTGGGGCGGCCGAGCAGTACTTC
J gene: TRBJ2-7; CDR3 length: 12; clone size: few; V gene: TRBV29-1; D gene: NA; CDR3 protein: CSVAEDRYEQYF; CDR3 DNA: TGCAGCGTTGCGGAGGATCGCTACGAGCAGTACTTC
J gene: TRBJ1-2; CDR3 length: 13; clone size: NA; V gene: TRBV25-1; D gene: TRBD1; CDR3 protein: CASSTGQGYGYTF; CDR3 DNA: TGTGCCAGCAGTACTGGACAGGGCTATGGCTACACCTTC
J gene: TRBJ1-5; CDR3 length: 13; clone size: NA; V gene: TRBV19; D gene: NA; CDR3 protein: CASSLRDNQPQHF; CDR3 DNA: TGTGCCAGTAGTTTGAGGGACAATCAGCCCCAGCATTTT
J gene: TRBJ1-4; CDR3 length: 14; clone size: NA; V gene: TRBV9; D gene: NA; CDR3 protein: CASSAGFSNEKLFF; CDR3 DNA: TGTGCCAGCAGCGCCGGGTTCTCCAATGAAAAACTGTTTTTT
J gene: TRBJ1-1; CDR3 length: 15; clone size: NA; V gene: TRBV5-4; D gene: NA; CDR3 protein: CASSRPGGMNTEAFF; CDR3 DNA: TGTGCCAGCAGCCGACCTGGGGGAATGAACACTGAAGCTTTCTTT
J gene: TRBJ1-1; CDR3 length: 15; clone size: NA; V gene: TRBV5-6; D gene: TRBD1; CDR3 protein: CASRGTGSTNTEAFF; CDR3 DNA: TGTGCCAGCAGGGGGACAGGGTCTACGAACACTGAAGCTTTCTTT
J gene: TRBJ1-6; CDR3 length: 15; clone size: NA; V gene: TRBV25-1; D gene: TRBD1; CDR3 protein: CASSQRQGYNSPLHF; CDR3 DNA: TGTGCCAGCAGTCAACGACAGGGCTATAATTCACCCCTCCACTTT
J gene: TRBJ1-5; CDR3 length: 13; clone size: NA; V gene: TRBV7-2; D gene: NA; CDR3 protein: CASSLTYTQPQHF; CDR3 DNA: TGTGCCAGCAGCTTGACCTACACCCAGCCCCAGCATTTT
J gene: TRBJ1-6; CDR3 length: 17; clone size: NA; V gene: TRBV7-2; D gene: TRBD1; CDR3 protein: CASSLRGQGTGNSPLHF; CDR3 DNA: TGTGCCAGCAGCTTAAGGGGACAGGGGACTGGGAATTCACCCCTCCACTTT
J gene: TRBJ2-7; CDR3 length: 16; clone size: NA; V gene: TRBV7-6; D gene: NA; CDR3 protein: CASSLTPGVKGYEQYF; CDR3 DNA: TGTGCCAGCAGCTTAACCCCGGGAGTCAAGGGCTACGAGCAGTACTTC
J gene: TRBJ2-1; CDR3 length: 14; clone size: NA; V gene: TRBV27; D gene: TRBD1; CDR3 protein: CASSLGTVYNEQFF; CDR3 DNA: TGTGCCAGCAGTTTGGGGACAGTTTACAATGAGCAGTTCTTC
J gene: TRBJ1-3; CDR3 length: 11; clone size: NA; V gene: TRBV12-3/TRBV12-4; D gene: NA; CDR3 protein: CASSLYRSFDF; CDR3 DNA: TGTGCCAGCAGTTTATATCGGTCCTTCGATTTT
J gene: TRBJ1-2; CDR3 length: 14; clone size: NA; V gene: TRBV11-2; D gene: NA; CDR3 protein: CASSLDLPRGAGTF; CDR3 DNA: TGTGCCAGCAGCTTAGATCTCCCTAGGGGAGCGGGTACCTTC
J gene: TRBJ2-5; CDR3 length: 16; clone size: NA; V gene: TRBV11-3; D gene: TRBD2; CDR3 protein: CASSQRTSGGQETQYF; CDR3 DNA: TGTGCCAGCAGCCAGCGGACTAGCGGGGGCCAAGAGACCCAGTACTTC
J gene: TRBJ2-2; CDR3 length: 13; clone size: NA; V gene: TRBV10-1; D gene: NA; CDR3 protein: CASSEHRDGELFF; CDR3 DNA: TGCGCCAGCAGTGAGCACAGAGACGGGGAGCTGTTTTTT
J gene: TRBJ2-1; CDR3 length: 15; clone size: NA; V gene: TRBV19; D gene: NA; CDR3 protein: CASSEDRSSYNEQFF; CDR3 DNA: TGTGCCAGTAGTGAAGACAGGAGCTCCTACAATGAGCAGTTCTTC
J gene: TRBJ2-1; CDR3 length: 17; clone size: NA; V gene: TRBV21-1; D gene: NA; CDR3 protein: CASSKNPHTSSYNEQFF; CDR3 DNA: TGTGCCAGCAGCAAGAACCCACACACCAGCTCCTACAATGAGCAGTTCTTC
J gene: TRBJ1-5; CDR3 length: 17; clone size: NA; V gene: TRBV5-6; D gene: TRBD1; CDR3 protein: CASSFYPGTGTNQPQHF; CDR3 DNA: TGTGCCAGCAGCTTTTACCCCGGGACAGGGACTAATCAGCCCCAGCATTTT
J gene: TRBJ2-1; CDR3 length: 13; clone size: NA; V gene: TRBV3-1/TRBV3-2; D gene: TRBD2; CDR3 protein: CASSLADGNEQFF; CDR3 DNA: TGTGCCAGCAGTCTAGCGGATGGGAATGAGCAGTTCTTC
J gene: TRBJ2-3; CDR3 length: 13; clone size: NA; V gene: TRBV19; D gene: NA; CDR3 protein: CASSHPSTDTQYF; CDR3 DNA: TGTGCCAGTAGTCACCCCAGCACAGATACGCAGTATTTT
J gene: TRBJ2-1; CDR3 length: 12; clone size: NA; V gene: TRBV30; D gene: NA; CDR3 protein: CAGTGARNEQFF; CDR3 DNA: TGTGCCGGAACCGGGGCCAGGAATGAGCAGTTCTTC
J gene: TRBJ1-5; CDR3 length: 15; clone size: NA; V gene: TRBV5-4; D gene: TRBD1; CDR3 protein: CASSSQGARNQPQHF; CDR3 DNA: TGTGCCAGCAGCTCACAGGGGGCGCGCAATCAGCCCCAGCATTTT
J gene: TRBJ1-2; CDR3 length: 14; clone size: NA; V gene: TRBV13; D gene: NA; CDR3 protein: CASSITGPYYGYTF; CDR3 DNA: TGTGCCAGCAGTATAACAGGACCTTACTATGGCTACACCTTC
J gene: TRBJ2-7; CDR3 length: 16; clone size: few; V gene: TRBV30; D gene: NA; CDR3 protein: CAWSPGRGPRSYEQYF; CDR3 DNA: TGTGCCTGGTCCCCCGGCAGGGGACCCCGCTCCTACGAGCAGTACTTC
J gene: TRBJ2-6; CDR3 length: 16; clone size: NA; V gene: TRBV25-1; D gene: NA; CDR3 protein: CASSESVGSGANVLTF; CDR3 DNA: TGTGCCAGCAGTGAATCTGTGGGCTCTGGGGCCAACGTCCTGACTTTC
J gene: TRBJ1-4; CDR3 length: 16; clone size: NA; V gene: TRBV19; D gene: TRBD1; CDR3 protein: CASSMGPGQGGEKLFF; CDR3 DNA: TGTGCCAGTAGTATGGGGCCGGGACAGGGGGGTGAAAAACTGTTTTTT
J gene: TRBJ2-2; CDR3 length: 14; clone size: NA; V gene: TRBV2; D gene: NA; CDR3 protein: CASSVNREDGELFF; CDR3 DNA: TGTGCCAGCAGTGTTAACAGAGAGGACGGGGAGCTGTTTTTT
J gene: TRBJ1-2; CDR3 length: 16; clone size: NA; V gene: TRBV18; D gene: TRBD1; CDR3 protein: CASSPPGATGTYGYTF; CDR3 DNA: TGTGCCAGCTCACCACCGGGCGCGACAGGGACCTATGGCTACACCTTC
J gene: TRBJ2-7; CDR3 length: 14; clone size: NA; V gene: TRBV19; D gene: NA; CDR3 protein: CASSHGTPPYEQYF; CDR3 DNA: TGTGCCAGTAGTCACGGGACTCCTCCCTACGAGCAGTACTTC
J gene: TRBJ2-7; CDR3 length: 14; clone size: NA; V gene: TRBV28; D gene: NA; CDR3 protein: CASSSTQPVYEQYF; CDR3 DNA: TGTGCCAGCAGTTCTACTCAACCCGTTTACGAGCAGTACTTC
J gene: TRBJ2-7; CDR3 length: 13; clone size: once; V gene: TRBV25-1; D gene: NA; CDR3 protein: CASSERYKGEQYF; CDR3 DNA: TGTGCCAGCAGTGAAAGATACAAGGGGGAGCAGTACTTC
J gene: TRBJ1-2; CDR3 length: 12; clone size: once; V gene: TRBV5-1; D gene: NA; CDR3 protein: CASSTPGRGYTF; CDR3 DNA: TGCGCCAGCAGCACGCCAGGTCGGGGCTACACCTTC
J gene: TRBJ2-7; CDR3 length: 15; clone size: NA; V gene: TRBV7-2; D gene: TRBD1; CDR3 protein: CASSLRPQGAREQYF; CDR3 DNA: TGTGCCAGCAGCTTACGTCCACAGGGGGCTCGCGAGCAGTACTTC
J gene: TRBJ1-2; CDR3 length: 14; clone size: NA; V gene: TRBV6-5; D gene: TRBD1; CDR3 protein: CASSRDRTGYGYTF; CDR3 DNA: TGTGCCAGCTCTAGGGACAGGACGGGCTATGGCTACACCTTC
J gene: TRBJ1-2; CDR3 length: 15; clone size: NA; V gene: TRBV3-1/TRBV3-2; D gene: NA; CDR3 protein: CASSQEGTGPYGYTF; CDR3 DNA: TGTGCCAGCAGCCAAGAAGGAACAGGCCCTTATGGCTACACCTTC
J gene: TRBJ1-2; CDR3 length: 13; clone size: NA; V gene: TRBV30; D gene: TRBD1; CDR3 protein: CAWRTGLNYGYTF; CDR3 DNA: TGTGCCTGGAGGACAGGGCTAAACTATGGCTACACCTTC
J gene: TRBJ2-1; CDR3 length: 20; clone size: medium-sized; V gene: TRBV7-3; D gene: TRBD2; CDR3 protein: CASSPGVLIGAGGLHNEQFF; CDR3 DNA: TGTGCCAGCAGCCCGGGAGTCTTAATCGGGGCGGGGGGGCTCCACAATGAGCAGTTCTTC
J gene: TRBJ2-3; CDR3 length: 13; clone size: NA; V gene: TRBV27; D gene: NA; CDR3 protein: CASSLKITDTQYF; CDR3 DNA: TGTGCCAGCAGCCTAAAAATCACAGATACGCAGTATTTT
J gene: TRBJ1-5; CDR3 length: 18; clone size: many; V gene: TRBV21-1; D gene: NA; CDR3 protein: CASSKDATGCRSNQPQHF; CDR3 DNA: TGTGCCAGCAGCAAAGACGCGACAGGGTGTCGGAGCAATCAGCCCCAGCATTTT
J gene: TRBJ1-4; CDR3 length: 16; clone size: NA; V gene: TRBV4-1; D gene: NA; CDR3 protein: CASSQEKTPSNEKLFF; CDR3 DNA: TGCGCCAGCAGCCAAGAAAAGACACCTTCTAATGAAAAACTGTTTTTT
J gene: TRBJ2-5; CDR3 length: 12; clone size: NA; V gene: TRBV2; D gene: TRBD1; CDR3 protein: CAIYRGQETQYF; CDR3 DNA: TGTGCCATCTACAGGGGACAAGAGACCCAGTACTTC
J gene: TRBJ1-1; CDR3 length: 15; clone size: once; V gene: TRBV4-1; D gene: NA; CDR3 protein: CASSQAGGHDTEAFF; CDR3 DNA: TGCGCCAGCAGCCAAGCCGGGGGTCACGACACTGAAGCTTTCTTT
J gene: TRBJ1-2; CDR3 length: 14; clone size: NA; V gene: TRBV28; D gene: TRBD1; CDR3 protein: CASSPTGLNYGYTF; CDR3 DNA: TGTGCCAGCAGTCCGACAGGGCTCAACTATGGCTACACCTTC
J gene: TRBJ2-7; CDR3 length: 13; clone size: NA; V gene: TRBV7-2; D gene: NA; CDR3 protein: CASSLFPEYEQYF; CDR3 DNA: TGTGCCAGCAGCTTATTCCCAGAGTACGAGCAGTACTTC
J gene: TRBJ1-1; CDR3 length: 14; clone size: NA; V gene: TRBV5-1; D gene: TRBD1; CDR3 protein: CATGQGIANTEAFF; CDR3 DNA: TGCGCCACCGGACAGGGCATAGCGAACACTGAAGCTTTCTTT
J gene: TRBJ2-3; CDR3 length: 15; clone size: NA; V gene: TRBV15; D gene: NA; CDR3 protein: CATSRRTSTTDTQYF; CDR3 DNA: TGTGCCACCAGCAGGAGGACATCGACCACAGATACGCAGTATTTT
J gene: TRBJ2-2; CDR3 length: 16; clone size: NA; V gene: TRBV5-5; D gene: TRBD2; CDR3 protein: CASSLRLAGGTGELFF; CDR3 DNA: TGTGCCAGCAGCTTGCGACTAGCGGGGGGCACCGGGGAGCTGTTTTTT
J gene: TRBJ2-7; CDR3 length: 16; clone size: NA; V gene: TRBV6-1; D gene: NA; CDR3 protein: CASSEDSFARIYEQYF; CDR3 DNA: TGTGCCAGCAGTGAGGACAGCTTCGCGAGAATATACGAGCAGTACTTC
J gene: TRBJ1-6; CDR3 length: 15; clone size: NA; V gene: TRBV15; D gene: NA; CDR3 protein: CATSRDRGPNSPLHF; CDR3 DNA: TGTGCCACCAGCAGAGATCGCGGGCCGAATTCACCCCTCCACTTT